This TCR beta chain emerged from a study of blood T cell repertoires in COVID-19. About the study: Samples of COVID-19 (acute and convalescent) were obtained from the United States, Italy and Spain. PBMCs, B-cell-depleted T cells, or T cells were the source of the cDNA or gDNA that made up the material.

This CDR3 spans 15 amino acids. CDR1 is SGHTA and CDR2 is FQGNSA in the germline V gene. The V and J ends lost 2 bases and 8 bases respectively, with 18 bases between them. Authors' analysis steps: Amplified reference gene primers provided the basis for estimating nucleated cell counts. Profiled with immunoSEQ multiplex PCR; TCRdb holds only in-frame clones, not every one. The DNA gave D and trimming, while V, J and clone size come from that table. The sample holds some 250,000 clones, around three quarters seen once. The sequence was obtained from a woman aged 80 or over with acute or convalescent COVID-19. The chain is built from TRBV7-2 and TRBJ1-2, with D unresolved. The sample was peripheral blood. The CDR3, as DNA: TGTGCCAGCAGCTTATCGAGTGGCTCCCCGGGGGGCTACACCTTC. This sequence encodes CASSLSSGSPGGYTF.